This TCR beta chain was recorded in a study of graft-versus-host responses after intestinal transplantation. Turning to the study itself: Every one of the recipients received anti-thymocyte globulin induction and afterwards took tacrolimus and steroids for about 3 years. Study results and caveats: There was an association between peak levels of circulating GvH clones and early post-transplant HvG declines. GvH clones turned up in recipient marrow; some had shown up first in ileum or blood.

As for this clone: No antigen is known for it.

Marrow obtained after transplant originated from the posterior iliac crest or elsewhere. This CDR3 region has 15 residues. After removal of 4 bases from V and 6 bases from J, the junction contained 3 bases not matched to a gene. Germline CDR1 reads MRHNA; CDR2 reads SNTAGT. TCRdb keeps only in-frame clones here, not all; method: immunoSEQ multiplex PCR. Here the sample spans around 15,000 clones, 87% being singletons. The source is a human patient who received an intestinal transplant, so some T cells may come from the graft donor. The starting material was bone marrow, obtained about 120 days after intestinal transplantation. The chain links TRBV6-4 to TRBJ2-1; TRBD2 aligns across 13 bases. The CDR3 DNA follows: TGTGCCAGCAGTGTAAGACTAGCGGGAGGCAATGAGCAGTTCTTC. It yields the protein CASSVRLAGGNEQFF.